A selection of T cell receptor beta chains follows, all from one sample in a study of blood T cell repertoires in COVID-19. This table comes from immunoSEQ multiplex PCR, and its TCRdb copy is limited to in-frame clones, with some not included. The sample has about 84,000 clones; roughly 80% are singletons. The material sequenced was peripheral blood. Every receptor here comes from a woman older than 75 with acute or convalescent COVID-19. Each CDR3 is given with its conserved first and last residue. D genes are given only for firm matches. Size is stated for part of the rows, as once, few or many counts, or as a class when the clone is expanded.

clone_size,d_call,j_call,v_call,cdr3_aa,cdr3_nt
.,.,TRBJ1-1,TRBV2,CASRNRDWNTEAFF,TGTGCCAGCAGAAACAGGGATTGGAACACTGAAGCTTTCTTT
once,.,TRBJ2-5,TRBV12-5,CASGGVSDQETQYF,TGTGCTAGTGGAGGGGTAAGCGACCAAGAGACCCAGTACTTC
once,.,TRBJ1-6,TRBV5-4,CASSPWAAENSPLHF,TGTGCCAGCAGCCCATGGGCAGCTGAGAATTCACCCCTCCACTTT
.,TRBD1,TRBJ2-7,TRBV28,CASSIPWTGKYEQYF,TGTGCCAGCAGTATCCCTTGGACAGGGAAATACGAGCAGTACTTC
.,.,TRBJ1-4,TRBV10-2,CASSDGPTGNEKLFF,TGCGCCAGCAGTGACGGGCCAACAGGAAATGAAAAACTGTTTTTT
.,.,TRBJ1-6,TRBV30,CAWNGGNNSPLHF,TGTGCCTGGAATGGAGGGAATAATTCACCCCTCCACTTT
.,.,TRBJ1-2,TRBV9,CASSRGYGYTF,TGTGCCAGCAGCCGGGGCTATGGCTACACCTTC
.,TRBD1,TRBJ2-7,TRBV19,CASSTRTGGIYEQYF,TGTGCCAGTAGTACCCGGACAGGGGGCATCTACGAGCAGTACTTC
.,TRBD2,TRBJ2-5,TRBV9,CASSFSGGFQETQYF,TGTGCCAGCAGTTTTAGCGGGGGGTTCCAAGAGACCCAGTACTTC
once,.,TRBJ2-6,TRBV2,CASGGASGANVLTF,TGTGCCAGCGGGGGGGCCTCTGGGGCCAACGTCCTGACTTTC
.,TRBD1,TRBJ1-1,TRBV6-1,CASSEFRGPTEAFF,TGTGCCAGCAGTGAATTCAGGGGGCCCACTGAAGCTTTCTTT